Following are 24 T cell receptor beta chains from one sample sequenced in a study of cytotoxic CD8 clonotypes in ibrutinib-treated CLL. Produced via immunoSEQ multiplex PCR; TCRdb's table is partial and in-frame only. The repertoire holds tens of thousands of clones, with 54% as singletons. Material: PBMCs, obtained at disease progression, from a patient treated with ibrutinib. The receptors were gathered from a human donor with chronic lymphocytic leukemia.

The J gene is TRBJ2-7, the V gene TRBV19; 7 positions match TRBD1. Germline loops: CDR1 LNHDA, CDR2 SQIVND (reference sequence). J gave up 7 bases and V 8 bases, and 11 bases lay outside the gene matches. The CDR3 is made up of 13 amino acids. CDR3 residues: CASGSGQVWEQYF. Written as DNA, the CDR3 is TGTGCCAGTGGCTCCGGACAGGTATGGGAGCAGTACTTC.

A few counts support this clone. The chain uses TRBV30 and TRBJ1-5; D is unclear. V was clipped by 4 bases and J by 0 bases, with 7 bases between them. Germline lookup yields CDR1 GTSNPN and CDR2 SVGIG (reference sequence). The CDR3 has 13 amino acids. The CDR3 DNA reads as TGTGCCTGGACAGGTAATAGCAATCAGCCCCAGCATTTT. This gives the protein CAWTGNSNQPQHF.

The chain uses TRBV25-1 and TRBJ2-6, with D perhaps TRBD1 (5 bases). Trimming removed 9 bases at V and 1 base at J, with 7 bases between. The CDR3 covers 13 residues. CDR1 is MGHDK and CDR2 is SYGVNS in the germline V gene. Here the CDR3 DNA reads TGTGCCAGTCGACAGTCTGGGGCCAACGTCCTGACTTTC. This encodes CASRQSGANVLTF.

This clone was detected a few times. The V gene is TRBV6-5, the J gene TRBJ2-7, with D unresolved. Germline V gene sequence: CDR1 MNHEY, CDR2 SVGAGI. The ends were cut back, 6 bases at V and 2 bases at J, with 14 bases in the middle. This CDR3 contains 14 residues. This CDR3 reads CASSHTTATYEQYF. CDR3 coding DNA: TGTGCCAGCAGCCACACCACAGCCACCTACGAGCAGTACTTC.

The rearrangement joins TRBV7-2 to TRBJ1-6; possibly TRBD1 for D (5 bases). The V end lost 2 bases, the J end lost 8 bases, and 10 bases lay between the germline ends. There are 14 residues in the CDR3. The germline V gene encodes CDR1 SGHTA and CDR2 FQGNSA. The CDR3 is CASSLQGVDSPLHF. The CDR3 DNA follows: TGTGCCAGCAGCTTACAGGGCGTGGATTCACCCCTCCACTTT.

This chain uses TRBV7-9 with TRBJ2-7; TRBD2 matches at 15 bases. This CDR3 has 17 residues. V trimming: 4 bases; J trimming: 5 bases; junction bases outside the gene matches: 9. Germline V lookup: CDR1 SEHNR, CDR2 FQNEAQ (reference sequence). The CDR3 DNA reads TGTGCCAGCAGCTCTTGGACTAGCGGGAGGGCCGCCAACGAGCAGTACTTC. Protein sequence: CASSSWTSGRAANEQYF.

CDR3 nucleotide sequence: TGTGCCACCAGCAGAGGCTTGGGGTACGAGCAGTACTTC. Encoded protein: CATSRGLGYEQYF. This chain uses TRBV15 with TRBJ2-7; D is undetermined. Germline V gene lookup returns CDR1 LNHNV and CDR2 YYDKDF (reference sequence). V dropped 1 base and J dropped 4 bases, with 8 bases sitting between them. This CDR3 is built from 13 residues.

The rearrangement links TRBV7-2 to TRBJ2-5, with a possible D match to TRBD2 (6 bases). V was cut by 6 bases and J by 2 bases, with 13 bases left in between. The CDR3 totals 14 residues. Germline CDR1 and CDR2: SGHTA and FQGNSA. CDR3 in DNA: TGTGCCAGCAGTCCGATCCTAGCGCAAGAGACCCAGTACTTC. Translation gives CASSPILAQETQYF.

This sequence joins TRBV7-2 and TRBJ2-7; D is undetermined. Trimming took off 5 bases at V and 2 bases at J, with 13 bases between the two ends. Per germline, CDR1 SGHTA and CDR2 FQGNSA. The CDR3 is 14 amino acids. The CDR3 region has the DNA TGTGCCAGCAGCCCCTACGAAGGAGCCTACGAGCAGTACTTC. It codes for CASSPYEGAYEQYF. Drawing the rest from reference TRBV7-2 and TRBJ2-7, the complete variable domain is GAGVSQSPSNKVTEKGKDVELRCDPISGHTALYWYRQSLGQGLEFLIYFQGNSAPDKSGLPSDRFSAERTGGSVSTLTIQRTQQEDSAVYLCASSPYEGAYEQYFGPGTRLTVT.

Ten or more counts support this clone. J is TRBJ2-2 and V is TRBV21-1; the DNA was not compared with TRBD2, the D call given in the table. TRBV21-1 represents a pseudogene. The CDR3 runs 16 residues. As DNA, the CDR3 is TGTGCCAGCAGCTACCGGGGAATCGCGAACACCGGGGAGCTGTTTTTT. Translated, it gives CASSYRGIANTGELFF.

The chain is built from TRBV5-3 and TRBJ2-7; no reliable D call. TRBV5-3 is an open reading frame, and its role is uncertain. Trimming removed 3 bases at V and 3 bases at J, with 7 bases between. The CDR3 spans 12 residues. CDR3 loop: CARSWSFYEQYF. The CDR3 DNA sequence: TGTGCCAGAAGCTGGTCCTTCTACGAGCAGTACTTC.

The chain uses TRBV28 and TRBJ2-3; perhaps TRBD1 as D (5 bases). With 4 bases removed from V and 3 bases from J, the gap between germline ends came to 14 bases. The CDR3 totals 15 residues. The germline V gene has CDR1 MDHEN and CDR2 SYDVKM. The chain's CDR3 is CASSSNKGRTDTQYF. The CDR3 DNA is TGTGCCAGCAGTTCCAACAAGGGGCGGACAGATACGCAGTATTTT.

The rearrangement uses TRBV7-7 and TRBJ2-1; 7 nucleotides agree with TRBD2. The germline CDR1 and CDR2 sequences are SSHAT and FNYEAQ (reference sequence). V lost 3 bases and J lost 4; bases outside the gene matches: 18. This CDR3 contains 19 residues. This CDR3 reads CASSFYPQTPSGTYNEQFF. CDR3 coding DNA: TGTGCCAGCAGCTTCTACCCCCAAACCCCTAGCGGAACTTACAATGAGCAGTTCTTC.

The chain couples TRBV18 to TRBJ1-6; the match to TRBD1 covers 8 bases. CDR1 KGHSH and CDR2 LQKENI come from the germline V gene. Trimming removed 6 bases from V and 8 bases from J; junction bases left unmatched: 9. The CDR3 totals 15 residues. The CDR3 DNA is TGTGCCAGCTCGGGCGGTCAGGGGGCGCATTCACCCCTCCACTTT. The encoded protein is CASSGGQGAHSPLHF. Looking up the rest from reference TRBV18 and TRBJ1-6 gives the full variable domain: NAGVMQNPRHLVRRRGQEARLRCSPMKGHSHVYWYRQLPEEGLKFMVYLQKENIIDESGMPKERFSAEFPKEGPSILRIQQVVRGDSAAYFCASSGGQGAHSPLHFGNGTRLTVT.

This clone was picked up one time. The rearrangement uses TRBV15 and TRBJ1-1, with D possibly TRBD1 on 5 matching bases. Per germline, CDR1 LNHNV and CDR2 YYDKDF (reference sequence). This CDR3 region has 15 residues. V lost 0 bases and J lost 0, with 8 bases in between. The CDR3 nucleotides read TGTGCCACCAGCAGAGACAGGGCTTTGAACACTGAAGCTTTCTTT. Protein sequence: CATSRDRALNTEAFF.

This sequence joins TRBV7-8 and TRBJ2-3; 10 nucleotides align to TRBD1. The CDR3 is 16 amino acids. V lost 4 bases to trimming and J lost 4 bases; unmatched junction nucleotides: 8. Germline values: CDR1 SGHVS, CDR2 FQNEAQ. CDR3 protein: CASSYRDRGGPDTQYF. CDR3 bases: TGTGCCAGCAGCTACCGGGACAGGGGAGGCCCAGATACGCAGTATTTT.

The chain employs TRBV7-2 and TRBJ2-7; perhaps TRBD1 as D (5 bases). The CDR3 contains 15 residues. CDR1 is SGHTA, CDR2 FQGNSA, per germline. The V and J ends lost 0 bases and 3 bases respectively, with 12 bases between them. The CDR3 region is CASSLAGVRDYEQYF. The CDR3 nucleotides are TGTGCCAGCAGCTTAGCAGGGGTACGAGACTACGAGCAGTACTTC.

The CDR3 nucleotides read TGTGCCAGCAGCGTAGGTGGGACAGGAGCCGGCGGTTCACCCCTCCACTTT. Protein product: CASSVGGTGAGGSPLHF. This chain uses TRBV9 with TRBJ1-6; 8 positions match TRBD1. The ends lost 0 bases at V and 9 bases at J; junction bases unmatched: 11. The length of the CDR3 is 17 residues. CDR1 is SGDLS and CDR2 is YYNGEE in the germline V gene.

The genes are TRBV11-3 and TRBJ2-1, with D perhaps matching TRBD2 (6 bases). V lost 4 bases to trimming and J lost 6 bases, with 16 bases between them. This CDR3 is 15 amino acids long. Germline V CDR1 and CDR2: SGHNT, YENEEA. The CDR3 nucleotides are TGTGCCAGCAGCTCGCGGGACTCCCGGGGCAATGAGCAGTTCTTC. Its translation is CASSSRDSRGNEQFF.

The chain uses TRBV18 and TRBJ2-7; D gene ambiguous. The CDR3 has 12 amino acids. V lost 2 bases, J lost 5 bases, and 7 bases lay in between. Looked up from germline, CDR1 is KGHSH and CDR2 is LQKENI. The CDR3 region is CASSPSSDEQYF. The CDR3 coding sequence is TGTGCCAGCTCACCATCTTCAGACGAGCAGTACTTC.

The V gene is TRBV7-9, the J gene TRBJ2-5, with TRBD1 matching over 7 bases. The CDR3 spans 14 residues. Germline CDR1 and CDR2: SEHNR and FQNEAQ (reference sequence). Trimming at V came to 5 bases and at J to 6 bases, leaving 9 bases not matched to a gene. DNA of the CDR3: TGTGCCAGCAGCCCATCCCGACAGGGACAGACCCAGTACTTC. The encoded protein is CASSPSRQGQTQYF.

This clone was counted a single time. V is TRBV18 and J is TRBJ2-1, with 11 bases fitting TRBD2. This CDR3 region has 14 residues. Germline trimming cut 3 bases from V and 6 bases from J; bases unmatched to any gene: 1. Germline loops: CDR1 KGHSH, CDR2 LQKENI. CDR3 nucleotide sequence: TGTGCCAGCTCACCCGGGACTAGCGGCAATGAGCAGTTCTTC. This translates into CASSPGTSGNEQFF.

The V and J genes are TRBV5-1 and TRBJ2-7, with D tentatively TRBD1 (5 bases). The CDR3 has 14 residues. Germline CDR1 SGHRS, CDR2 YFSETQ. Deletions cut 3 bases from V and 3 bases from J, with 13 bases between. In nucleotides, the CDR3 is TGCGCCAGCAGCTGGGATCCCCAGGGCTACGAGCAGTACTTC. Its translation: CASSWDPQGYEQYF.

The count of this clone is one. In DNA, the CDR3 is TGTGCCAGCAGTTTATGGGGGTCCCTAGCCTACGAGCAGTACTTC. Protein sequence: CASSLWGSLAYEQYF. The chain combines TRBV28 with TRBJ2-7; no firm D call. The V end was cut by 0 bases, the J end by 2 bases, with 11 bases between. Germline CDR1 MDHEN, CDR2 SYDVKM. This CDR3 is 15 amino acids long.